The T cell receptor (beta chain) described here comes from a study of OX40 agonist ivuxolimab in advanced cancers. J was trimmed by 1 base and V by 4 bases; bases with no gene match: 4. The CDR3 contains 15 residues. Germline V CDR1 and CDR2: LNHNV, YYDKDF (reference sequence). Libraries were prepared by immunoSEQ multiplex PCR; TCRdb keeps only in-frame clonotypes and omits some of them. The table has 15,000 or so clones, about 76% seen once. The V and J genes are TRBV15 and TRBJ1-2; 9 nucleotides line up with TRBD1. The starting material was CD4+ or CD8+ T cells sorted from blood, obtained in a trial of the OX40 agonist ivuxolimab. The origin of this receptor is an adult with an advanced solid tumor such as melanoma, head and neck, liver or kidney cancer. Here the CDR3 DNA reads TGTGCCACCAGCAAAAACAGGGGGCATAACTATGGCTACACCTTC. Amino acids: CATSKNRGHNYGYTF.